Presented here are 19 T cell receptor beta chains from one specimen sequenced in a study of cytomegalovirus exposure and HLA in healthy donors. It was with 60 Vbeta and 13 Jbeta primers that the PCR ran. The repertoire was sequenced with immunoSEQ multiplex PCR; TCRdb's copy has only in-frame clones and lacks some. The table records roughly 150,000 clones, approximately 70% of them present only once. Sequencing was done on a sample of PBMCs. The receptors originated from a woman aged 55-69 years in good health and CMV-seropositive.

The chain carries TRBV7-2 and TRBJ1-2; D ambiguous. Trimming cost V 4 bases and J 2 bases, with 5 bases left between them. Germline CDR1 is SGHTA and CDR2 is FQGNSA. This CDR3 is built from 12 residues. The DNA of the CDR3 is TGTGCCAGCAGCTCTTTAAACTATGGCTACACCTTC. As protein: CASSSLNYGYTF.

This clone was found once. The V call is TRBV2, the J call TRBJ2-2; the D gene is possibly TRBD1 (5 bases). Deletions cut 1 base from V and 1 base from J, with 7 bases between. This CDR3 contains 15 residues. Germline-derived CDR1 and CDR2 are SNHLY and FYNNEI. This CDR3 is CASSEEQVNTGELFF. The CDR3 DNA sequence: TGTGCCAGCAGTGAAGAACAGGTGAACACCGGGGAGCTGTTTTTT.

V is TRBV28 and J is TRBJ2-2; tentatively, D is TRBD1 (5 bases). The germline V gene encodes CDR1 MDHEN and CDR2 SYDVKM. This CDR3 is 13 amino acids long. Trimming shortened V by 6 bases and J by 6 bases, and 11 bases separated the two germline ends. The CDR3 protein is CASSLRVSGELFF. The CDR3 bases are TGTGCCAGCAGCCTCAGGGTTTCCGGGGAGCTGTTTTTT. The full variable domain, completed using reference TRBV28 and TRBJ2-2, is DVKVTQSSRYLVKRTGEKVFLECVQDMDHENMFWYRQDPGLGLRLIYFSYDVKMKEKGDIPEGYSVSREKKERFSLILESASTNQTSMYLCASSLRVSGELFFGEGSRLTVL.

The chain has TRBV29-1 and TRBJ2-5; TRBD2 matches at 15 bases. CDR1 and CDR2 (germline): SQVTM, ANQGSEA. V lost 4 bases, J lost 5 bases, and 14 bases stayed unmatched. This CDR3 has 18 amino acids. The CDR3 sequence: CSVVINSPGTSGRETQYF. DNA for the CDR3: TGCAGCGTTGTGATCAACAGCCCGGGGACTAGCGGGAGGGAGACCCAGTACTTC.

The chain links TRBV6-6 to TRBJ2-7; 9 bases map to TRBD2. Trimming took 7 bases from V and 1 from J; bases not matched to a gene: 8. Germline values: CDR1 MNHNY, CDR2 SVGAGI (reference sequence). CDR3 size: 15 residues. The CDR3 sequence is CASTTGLALSYEQYF. As DNA, the CDR3 is TGTGCCAGCACGACAGGACTAGCGCTATCCTACGAGCAGTACTTC.

This clone was seen only once. The chain uses TRBV2 and TRBJ1-4; 8 nucleotides agree with TRBD1. Germline V gene lookup returns CDR1 SNHLY and CDR2 FYNNEI. The J segment lost 4 bases and the V segment lost 2 bases, leaving 0 bases of the junction unmatched. The CDR3 contains 14 residues. CDR3: CASSETGGNEKLFF. CDR3 sequence (DNA): TGTGCCAGCAGTGAAACAGGGGGTAATGAAAAACTGTTTTTT.

The genes are TRBV9 and TRBJ1-2, with D possibly TRBD1 on 5 matching bases. This CDR3 region has 13 residues. Deletions cut 7 bases from V and 0 bases from J, with 10 bases between. Germline assignment: CDR1 SGDLS and CDR2 YYNGEE. The CDR3 sequence is CASQGSTNYGYTF. CDR3 DNA sequence: TGTGCCAGCCAGGGCTCGACTAACTATGGCTACACCTTC.

The table lists this clone with a few counts. The chain recombines TRBV29-1 with TRBJ2-1, with 9 bases aligning to TRBD2. The CDR3 is 14 amino acids. V gave up 6 bases and J gave up 4 bases; unmatched junction bases: 7. Germline CDR1 reads SQVTM; CDR2 reads ANQGSEA. The CDR3 coding sequence is TGCAGCGTAGGTGGGACTAGCAAATACAATGAGCAGTTCTTC. It specifies CSVGGTSKYNEQFF.

V is TRBV6-5 and J is TRBJ2-7; D call uncertain. The CDR3 runs to 11 residues. Trimming cost V 7 bases and J 0 bases, with 4 bases left between them. Germline V gene lookup returns CDR1 MNHEY and CDR2 SVGAGI. The CDR3 loop is CASMSSYEQYF. DNA for the CDR3: TGTGCCAGCATGAGCTCCTACGAGCAGTACTTC.

The J gene is TRBJ2-5, the V gene TRBV5-1; 13 bases line up with TRBD2. V was pared by 4 bases and J by 4 bases, with 7 bases of the junction left unmatched. This CDR3 is 16 amino acids long. The germline V gene encodes CDR1 SGHRS and CDR2 YFSETQ. Written as DNA, the CDR3 is TGCGCCAGCAGCCTAACTAGCGGGAGGGCAGTAGAGACCCAGTACTTC. As protein: CASSLTSGRAVETQYF.

The chain carries TRBV6-5 and TRBJ2-1; 9 bases line up with TRBD2. Looked up from germline, CDR1 is MNHEY and CDR2 is SVGAGI. The CDR3 totals 14 residues. J lost 5 bases, V lost 6 bases, and 5 bases had no gene match. The CDR3 loop reads CASSLAGAHNEQFF. CDR3 bases: TGTGCCAGCAGCTTAGCGGGAGCCCACAATGAGCAGTTCTTC.

The chain employs TRBV4-1 and TRBJ2-1; D may be TRBD2 (5 bases). CDR3 length equals 13 residues. The germline gives CDR1 MGHRA, CDR2 YSYEKL. Trimming pared 3 bases from V and 8 bases from J, leaving 11 bases between. CDR3 sequence: CASSQKADDEQFF. The CDR3 DNA is TGCGCCAGCAGCCAGAAAGCGGATGATGAGCAGTTCTTC.

The chain recombines TRBV5-6 with TRBJ2-5; 9 bases match TRBD1. The CDR3 sequence is 16 residues long. The V segment lost 2 bases and the J segment 2 bases; nucleotides outside the gene matches: 7. Germline V CDR1 and CDR2: SGHDT, YYEEEE. The CDR3 sequence is CASSLPGQGGQETQYF. In DNA form, the CDR3 reads TGTGCCAGCAGCTTACCGGGACAGGGTGGGCAAGAGACCCAGTACTTC. Looking up the rest from reference TRBV5-6 and TRBJ2-5 gives the full variable domain: DAGVTQSPTHLIKTRGQQVTLRCSPKSGHDTVSWYQQALGQGPQFIFQYYEEEERQRGNFPDRFSGHQFPNYSSELNVNALLLGDSALYLCASSLPGQGGQETQYFGPGTRLLVL.

This chain uses TRBV28 with TRBJ1-2; 9 bases map to TRBD1. This CDR3 is built from 16 residues. The J segment lost 3 bases and the V segment lost 4 bases, leaving 9 bases of the junction unmatched. CDR1 MDHEN and CDR2 SYDVKM come from the germline V gene. CDR3 DNA sequence: TGTGCCAGCAGTTCCGTTGGGGGACAGGGTGACTATGGCTACACCTTC. This sequence encodes CASSSVGGQGDYGYTF.

The sample holds a few counts of this clone. The rearrangement uses TRBV19 and TRBJ1-2; D uncertain. Germline CDR1 reads LNHDA; CDR2 reads SQIVND (reference sequence). V was clipped by 1 base and J by 9 bases, with 18 bases between them. The CDR3 consists of 15 residues. This CDR3 reads CASSIGDLSILRYTF. CDR3 DNA: TGTGCCAGTAGTATAGGAGATCTTTCTATCCTTCGCTACACCTTC. Filled out from reference TRBV19 and TRBJ1-2, the complete variable domain reads DGGITQSPKYLFRKEGQNVTLSCEQNLNHDAMYWYRQDPGQGLRLIYYSQIVNDFQKGDIAEGYSVSREKKESFPLTVTSAQKNPTAFYLCASSIGDLSILRYTFGSGTRLTVV.

This chain connects TRBV4-1 to TRBJ1-2; D is unresolved. Germline assignment: CDR1 MGHRA and CDR2 YSYEKL. Trimming pared 4 bases from V and 2 bases from J, leaving 8 bases between. This CDR3 comprises 13 residues. CDR3 residues: CASSLAGNYGYTF. The CDR3 coding sequence is TGCGCCAGCAGCCTGGCAGGCAACTATGGCTACACCTTC.

The chain employs TRBV4-1 and TRBJ1-3; D is perhaps TRBD1 (5 bases). CDR1 is MGHRA, CDR2 YSYEKL, per germline. The CDR3 is made up of 16 amino acids. With 3 bases removed from V and 3 bases from J, the gap between germline ends came to 15 bases. The CDR3 DNA is TGCGCCAGCAGCCAGATCCTCGGGGGGAATGGAAACACCATATATTTT. Amino acid sequence: CASSQILGGNGNTIYF.

The DNA of the CDR3 is TGCGCCAGCAGCTTAGGACAGGCTGCAATTAACGAGCAGTACTTC. Amino acid sequence: CASSLGQAAINEQYF. The chain has TRBV5-1 and TRBJ2-7; 7 bases fit TRBD1. Germline assignment: CDR1 SGHRS and CDR2 YFSETQ. There are 15 residues in the CDR3. The V and J ends lost 2 bases and 5 bases, in that order; junction bases with no gene match: 10.

CDR3 sequence reads: CASRRGQETGELFF. The CDR3 region has the DNA TGTGCCAGCAGACGCGGACAGGAGACCGGGGAGCTGTTTTTT. This sequence joins TRBV7-6 and TRBJ2-2; 7 bases agree with TRBD1. The J segment lost 5 bases and the V segment lost 6 bases, leaving 6 bases of the junction unmatched. The CDR3 contains 14 residues. Germline V gene lookup returns CDR1 SGHVS and CDR2 FNYEAQ.